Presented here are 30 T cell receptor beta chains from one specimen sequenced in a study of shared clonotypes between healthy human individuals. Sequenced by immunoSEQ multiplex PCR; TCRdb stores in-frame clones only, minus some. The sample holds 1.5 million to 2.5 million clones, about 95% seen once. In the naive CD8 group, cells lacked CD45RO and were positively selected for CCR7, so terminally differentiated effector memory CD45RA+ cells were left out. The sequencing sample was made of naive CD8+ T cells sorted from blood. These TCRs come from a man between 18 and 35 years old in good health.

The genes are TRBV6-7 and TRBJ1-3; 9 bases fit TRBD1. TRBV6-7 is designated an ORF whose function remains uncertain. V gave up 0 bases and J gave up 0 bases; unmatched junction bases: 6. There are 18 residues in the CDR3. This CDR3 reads CASSYSGTGTFSGNTIYF. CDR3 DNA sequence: TGTGCCAGCAGTTACTCGGGGACAGGGACCTTCTCTGGAAACACCATATATTTT.

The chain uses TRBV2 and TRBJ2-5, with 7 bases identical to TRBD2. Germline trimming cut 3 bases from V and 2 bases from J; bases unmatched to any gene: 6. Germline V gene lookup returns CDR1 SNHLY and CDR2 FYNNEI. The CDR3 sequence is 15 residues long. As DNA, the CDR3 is TGTGCCAGCAGTGACTCCCGGACTAGACAAGAGACCCAGTACTTC. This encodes CASSDSRTRQETQYF.

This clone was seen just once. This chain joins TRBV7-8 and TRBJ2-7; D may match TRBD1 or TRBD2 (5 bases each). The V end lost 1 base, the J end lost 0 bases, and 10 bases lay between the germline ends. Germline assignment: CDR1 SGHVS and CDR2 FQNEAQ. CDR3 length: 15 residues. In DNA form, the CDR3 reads TGTGCCAGCAGCTTAGGGTGGGGGAGCTCCTACGAGCAGTACTTC. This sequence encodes CASSLGWGSSYEQYF.

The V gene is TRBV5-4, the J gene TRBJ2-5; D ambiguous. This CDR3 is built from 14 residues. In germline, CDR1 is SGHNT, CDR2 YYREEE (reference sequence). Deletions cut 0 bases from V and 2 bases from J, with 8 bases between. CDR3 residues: CASSLDRSQETQYF. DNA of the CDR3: TGTGCCAGCAGCTTGGACCGCAGTCAAGAGACCCAGTACTTC.

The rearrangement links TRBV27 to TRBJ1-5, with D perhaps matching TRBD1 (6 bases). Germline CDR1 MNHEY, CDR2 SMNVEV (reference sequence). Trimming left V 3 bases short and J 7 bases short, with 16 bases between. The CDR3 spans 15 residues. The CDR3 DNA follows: TGTGCCAGCAGTTTCAGTGGGGGCTCGTTGCAGCCCCAGCATTTT. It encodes CASSFSGGSLQPQHF.

CDR3 sequence reads: CSVEGQAAGQPNYGYTF. Written as DNA, the CDR3 is TGCAGCGTTGAAGGCCAGGCGGCGGGACAGCCTAACTATGGCTACACCTTC. This chain joins TRBV29-1 and TRBJ1-2, with 7 bases fitting TRBD1. Per the germline V gene, CDR1 is SQVTM and CDR2 is ANQGSEA. V shed 1 base, J shed 0 bases, and the junction held 11 bases outside the gene matches. The CDR3 has 17 amino acids.

In DNA form, the CDR3 reads TGTGCCAGCAGCCCCTGGCTACAGGGGGCTACAGATACGCAGTATTTT. As protein: CASSPWLQGATDTQYF. J is TRBJ2-3 and V is TRBV5-6; TRBD1 matches 9 bases. The CDR3 totals 16 residues. In germline, CDR1 is SGHDT, CDR2 YYEEEE. After removal of 4 bases from V and 3 bases from J, the junction contained 9 bases not matched to a gene.

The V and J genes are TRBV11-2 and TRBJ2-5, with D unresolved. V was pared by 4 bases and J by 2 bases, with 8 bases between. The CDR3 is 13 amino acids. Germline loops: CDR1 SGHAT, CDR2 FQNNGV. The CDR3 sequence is CASSSLKQETQYF. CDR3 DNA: TGTGCCAGCAGCTCCCTTAAACAAGAGACCCAGTACTTC.

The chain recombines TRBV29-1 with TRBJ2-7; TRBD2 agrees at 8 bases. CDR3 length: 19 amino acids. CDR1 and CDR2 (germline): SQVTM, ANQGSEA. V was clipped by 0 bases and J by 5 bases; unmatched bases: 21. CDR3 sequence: CSVEDRVLAELPECHEQYF. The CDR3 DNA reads TGCAGCGTTGAAGATCGCGTACTAGCGGAGCTCCCCGAATGCCACGAGCAGTACTTC.

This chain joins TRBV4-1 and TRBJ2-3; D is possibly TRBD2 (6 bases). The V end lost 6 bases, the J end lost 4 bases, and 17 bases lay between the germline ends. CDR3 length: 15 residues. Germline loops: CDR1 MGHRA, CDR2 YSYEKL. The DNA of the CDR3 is TGCGCCAGCAGTCGCGGGGATGGAGTGGCAGATACGCAGTATTTT. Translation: CASSRGDGVADTQYF.

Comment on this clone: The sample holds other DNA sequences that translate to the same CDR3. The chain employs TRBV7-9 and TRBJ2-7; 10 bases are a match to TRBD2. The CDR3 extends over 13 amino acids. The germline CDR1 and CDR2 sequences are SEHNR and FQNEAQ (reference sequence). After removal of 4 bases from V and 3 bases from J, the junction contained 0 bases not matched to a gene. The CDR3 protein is CASSSSGSYEQYF. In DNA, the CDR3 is TGTGCCAGCAGCTCTAGCGGGAGCTACGAGCAGTACTTC.

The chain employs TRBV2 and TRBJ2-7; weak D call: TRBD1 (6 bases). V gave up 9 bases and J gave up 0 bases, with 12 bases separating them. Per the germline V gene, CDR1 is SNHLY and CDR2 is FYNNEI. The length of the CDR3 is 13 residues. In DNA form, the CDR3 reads TGTGCCAGTAAACAGGGAAGCTCCTACGAGCAGTACTTC. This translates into CASKQGSSYEQYF.

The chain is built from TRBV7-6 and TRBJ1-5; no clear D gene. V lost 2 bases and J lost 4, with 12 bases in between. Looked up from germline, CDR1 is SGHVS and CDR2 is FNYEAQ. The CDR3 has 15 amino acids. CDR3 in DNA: TGTGCCAGCAGCTTATATCCGGGAGGGAATCAGCCCCAGCATTTT. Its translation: CASSLYPGGNQPQHF.

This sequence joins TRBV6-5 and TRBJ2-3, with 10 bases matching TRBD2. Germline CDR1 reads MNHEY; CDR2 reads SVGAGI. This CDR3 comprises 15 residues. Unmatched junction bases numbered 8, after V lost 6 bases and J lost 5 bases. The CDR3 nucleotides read TGTGCCAGCAGCACCCTAGCGGGAGTGGGAGATACGCAGTATTTT. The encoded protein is CASSTLAGVGDTQYF.

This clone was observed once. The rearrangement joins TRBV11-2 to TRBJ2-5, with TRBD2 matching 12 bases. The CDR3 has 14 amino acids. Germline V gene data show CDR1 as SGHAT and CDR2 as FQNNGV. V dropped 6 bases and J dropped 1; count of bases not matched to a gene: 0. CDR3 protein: CASRLAGGQETQYF. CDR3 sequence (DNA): TGTGCCAGCAGACTAGCGGGAGGCCAAGAGACCCAGTACTTC.

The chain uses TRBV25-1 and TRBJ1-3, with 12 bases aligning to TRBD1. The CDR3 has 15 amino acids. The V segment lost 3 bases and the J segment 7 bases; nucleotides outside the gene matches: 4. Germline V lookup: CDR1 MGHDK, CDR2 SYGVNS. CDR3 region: CASSDRDRGLNTIYF. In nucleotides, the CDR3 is TGTGCCAGCAGTGACCGGGACAGGGGGCTGAACACCATATATTTT.

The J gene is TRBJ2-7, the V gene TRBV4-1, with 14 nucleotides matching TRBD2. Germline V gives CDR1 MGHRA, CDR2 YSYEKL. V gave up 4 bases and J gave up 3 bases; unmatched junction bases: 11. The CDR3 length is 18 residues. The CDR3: CASSRGLAGGLDDYEQYF. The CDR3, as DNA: TGCGCCAGCAGCCGTGGACTAGCGGGAGGACTAGATGACTACGAGCAGTACTTC.

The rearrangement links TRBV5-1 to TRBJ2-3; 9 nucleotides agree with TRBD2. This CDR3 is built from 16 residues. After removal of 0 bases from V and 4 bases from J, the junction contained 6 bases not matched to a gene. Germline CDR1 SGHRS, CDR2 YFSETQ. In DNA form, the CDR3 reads TGCGCCAGCAGCTTGGTGGCGGGGGGGCGCCCAGATACGCAGTATTTT. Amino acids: CASSLVAGGRPDTQYF. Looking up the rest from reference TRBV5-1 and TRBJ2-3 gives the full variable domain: KAGVTQTPRYLIKTRGQQVTLSCSPISGHRSVSWYQQTPGQGLQFLFEYFSETQRNKGNFPGRFSGRQFSNSRSEMNVSTLELGDSALYLCASSLVAGGRPDTQYFGPGTRLTVL.

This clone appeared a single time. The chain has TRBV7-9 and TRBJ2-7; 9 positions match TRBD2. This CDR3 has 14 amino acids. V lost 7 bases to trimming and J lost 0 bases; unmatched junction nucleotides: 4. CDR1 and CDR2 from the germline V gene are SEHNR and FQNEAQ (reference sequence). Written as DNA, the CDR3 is TGTGCCAGCAACCTAGCGGGGAGCTCCTACGAGCAGTACTTC. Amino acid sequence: CASNLAGSSYEQYF.

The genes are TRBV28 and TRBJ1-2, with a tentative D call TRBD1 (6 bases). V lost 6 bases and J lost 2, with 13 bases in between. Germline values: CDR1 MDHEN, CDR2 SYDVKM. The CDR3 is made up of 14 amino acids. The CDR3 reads CASSSDRRNYGYTF. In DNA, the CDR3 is TGTGCCAGCAGCTCTGACAGGCGGAACTATGGCTACACCTTC.

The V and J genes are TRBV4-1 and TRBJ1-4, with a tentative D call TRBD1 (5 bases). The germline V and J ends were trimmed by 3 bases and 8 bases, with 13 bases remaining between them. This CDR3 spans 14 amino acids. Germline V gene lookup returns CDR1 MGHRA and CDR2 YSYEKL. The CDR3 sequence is CASSHRGPGEKLFF. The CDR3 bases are TGCGCCAGCAGCCATCGCGGACCAGGGGAAAAACTGTTTTTT.

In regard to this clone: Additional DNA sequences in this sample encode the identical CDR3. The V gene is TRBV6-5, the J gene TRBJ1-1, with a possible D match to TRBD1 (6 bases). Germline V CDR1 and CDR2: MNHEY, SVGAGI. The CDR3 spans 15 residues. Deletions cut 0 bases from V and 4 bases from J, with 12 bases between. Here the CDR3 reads CASSYSTGGGTEAFF. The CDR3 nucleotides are TGTGCCAGCAGTTACTCTACTGGAGGGGGCACTGAAGCTTTCTTT.

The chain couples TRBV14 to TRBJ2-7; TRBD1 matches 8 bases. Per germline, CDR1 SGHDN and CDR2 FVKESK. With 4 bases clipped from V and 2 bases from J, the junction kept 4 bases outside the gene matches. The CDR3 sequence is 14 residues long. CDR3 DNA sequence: TGTGCCAGCAGCCTTAAGGACAGGGCCTACGAGCAGTACTTC. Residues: CASSLKDRAYEQYF.

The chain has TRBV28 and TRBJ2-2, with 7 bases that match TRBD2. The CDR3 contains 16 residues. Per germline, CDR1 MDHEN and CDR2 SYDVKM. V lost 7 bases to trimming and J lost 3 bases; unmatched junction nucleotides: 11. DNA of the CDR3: TGTGCCAGCACTCAAAGCGGGGAGGAGGACACCGGGGAGCTGTTTTTT. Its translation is CASTQSGEEDTGELFF.

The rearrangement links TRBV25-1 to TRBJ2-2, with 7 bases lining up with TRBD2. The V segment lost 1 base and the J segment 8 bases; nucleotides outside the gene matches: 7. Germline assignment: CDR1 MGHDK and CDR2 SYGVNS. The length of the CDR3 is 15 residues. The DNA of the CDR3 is TGTGCCAGCAGTGAATGGGGAGGGAGAGCTGGGGAGCTGTTTTTT. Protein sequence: CASSEWGGRAGELFF.

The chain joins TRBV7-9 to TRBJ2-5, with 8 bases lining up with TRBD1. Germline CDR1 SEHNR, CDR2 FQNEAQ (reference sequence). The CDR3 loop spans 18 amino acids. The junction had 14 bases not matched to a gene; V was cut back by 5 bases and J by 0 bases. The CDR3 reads CASSPIPGQDLYQETQYF. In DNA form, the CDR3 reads TGTGCCAGCAGCCCAATTCCGGGACAGGACCTCTACCAAGAGACCCAGTACTTC. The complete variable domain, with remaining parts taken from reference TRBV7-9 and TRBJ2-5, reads DTGVSQNPRHKITKRGQNVTFRCDPISEHNRLYWYRQTLGQGPEFLTYFQNEAQLEKSRLLSDRFSAERPKGSFSTLEIQRTEQGDSAMYLCASSPIPGQDLYQETQYFGPGTRLLVL.

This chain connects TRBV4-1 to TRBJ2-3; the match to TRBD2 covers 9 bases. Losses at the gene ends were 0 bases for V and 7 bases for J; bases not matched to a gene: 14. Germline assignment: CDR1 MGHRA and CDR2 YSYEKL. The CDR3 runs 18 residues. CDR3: CASSQEGGGVAGENTQYF. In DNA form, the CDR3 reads TGCGCCAGCAGCCAAGAAGGAGGTGGGGTAGCGGGGGAAAATACGCAGTATTTT.

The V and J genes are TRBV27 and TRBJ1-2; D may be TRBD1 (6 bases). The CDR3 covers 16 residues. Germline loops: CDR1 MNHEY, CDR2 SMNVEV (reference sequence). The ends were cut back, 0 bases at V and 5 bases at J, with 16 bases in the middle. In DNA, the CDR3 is TGTGCCAGCAGTTTATCGGAGTCAGGGGAAGAGTATGGCTACACCTTC. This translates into CASSLSESGEEYGYTF.

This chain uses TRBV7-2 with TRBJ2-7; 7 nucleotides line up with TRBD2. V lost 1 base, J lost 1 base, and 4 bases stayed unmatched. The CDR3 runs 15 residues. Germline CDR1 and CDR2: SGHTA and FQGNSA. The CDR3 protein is CASSLGRGDSYEQYF. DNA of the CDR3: TGTGCCAGCAGCTTAGGACGGGGGGATTCCTACGAGCAGTACTTC.

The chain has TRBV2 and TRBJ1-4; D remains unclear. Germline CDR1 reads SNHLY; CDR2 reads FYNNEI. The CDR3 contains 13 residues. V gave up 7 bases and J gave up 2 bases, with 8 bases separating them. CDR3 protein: CASKETTNEKLFF. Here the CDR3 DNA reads TGTGCCAGCAAGGAAACGACTAATGAAAAACTGTTTTTT.